These 17 T cell receptor beta chains were all obtained from the same sample, sequenced in a study of CD8+ T cells in alopecia areata. cDNA reverse transcribed from extracted RNA served as the sequencing template. Method: immunoSEQ multiplex PCR; TCRdb's copy keeps in-frame clones and lacks some. The sample holds fewer than 250,000 clones; about 40% are singletons and the top ten take around 3%. The sample's treatment: oral pan-JAK inhibitor, 5-10 mg twice daily. Sequenced here: CD4+ T cells sorted from blood, sampled between weeks 36 and 40, from a patient treated with tofacitinib. The origin of the receptors is a human donor with alopecia areata.

This clone was seen only a few times. The chain joins TRBV5-1 to TRBJ2-6; the D is unclear. V lost 0 bases and J lost 0, with 7 bases in between. This CDR3 contains 16 residues. Germline V gene data show CDR1 as SGHRS and CDR2 as YFSETQ. CDR3 coding DNA: TGCGCCAGCAGCTTGGGGGTAAACTCTGGGGCCAACGTCCTGACTTTC. This gives the protein CASSLGVNSGANVLTF.

This clone was recorded many times. The genes are TRBV28 and TRBJ2-1; possibly TRBD1 for D (6 bases). Per the germline V gene, CDR1 is MDHEN and CDR2 is SYDVKM. V was shortened by 7 bases and J by 7 bases, with 23 bases between the two germline ends. The CDR3 spans 16 residues. CDR3 amino acids: CASNPMGARQRNEQFF. In DNA form, the CDR3 reads TGTGCCAGCAACCCGATGGGGGCCCGCCAGAGAAATGAGCAGTTCTTC.

The chain couples TRBV14 to TRBJ2-1; maybe TRBD2 (6 bases). Germline CDR1 is SGHDN and CDR2 is FVKESK. The CDR3 contains 17 residues. The V and J ends lost 1 base and 5 bases respectively, with 18 bases between them. The CDR3, as DNA: TGTGCCAGCAGCCAAGGAGTACCCGGGAGTTCCAACAATGAGCAGTTCTTC. It translates to CASSQGVPGSSNNEQFF.

The chain uses TRBV7-9 and TRBJ1-5; D perhaps matches TRBD1 (5 bases). The V and J ends lost 5 bases and 8 bases respectively, with 13 bases between them. This CDR3 region has 13 residues. CDR1 and CDR2 (germline): SEHNR, FQNEAQ (reference sequence). The CDR3 nucleotides are TGTGCCAGCAGCCCAGGCGGGGGAGAGCCCCAGCATTTT. Residues: CASSPGGGEPQHF.

J is TRBJ1-3 and V is TRBV10-3, with 7 bases that match TRBD1. Germline CDR1 reads ENHRY; CDR2 reads SYGVKD. Trimming cost V 4 bases and J 1 base; bases outside gene matches: 7. The CDR3 contains 16 residues. CDR3 DNA: TGTGCCATCAGTGGTGGGGGACAGACTTCTGGAAACACCATATATTTT. Residues: CAISGGGQTSGNTIYF.

Remarks on this clone: Other DNA variants within this sample encode the same CDR3. The chain links TRBV15 to TRBJ2-7, with 7 bases matching TRBD2. The CDR3 is made up of 14 amino acids. The germline CDR1 and CDR2 sequences are LNHNV and YYDKDF (reference sequence). J was trimmed by 1 base and V by 3 bases; bases with no gene match: 3. The CDR3 reads CATSRGGSSYEQYF. The DNA of the CDR3 is TGTGCCACCAGCAGGGGCGGGAGTTCCTACGAGCAGTACTTC.

The chain couples TRBV4-3 to TRBJ2-6; D is unresolved. The V end lost 10 bases, the J end lost 0 bases, and 13 bases lay between the germline ends. The CDR3 consists of 15 residues. CDR1 is LGHNA and CDR2 is YSLEER in the germline V gene. The CDR3 loop is CATSPDSSGANVLTF. The CDR3 nucleotides read TGCGCCACCTCGCCGGATTCCTCTGGGGCCAACGTCCTGACTTTC.

The chain's CDR3 is CASSLGLISNQPQHF. The CDR3 DNA reads TGTGCCAGCAGCTTAGGACTGATTAGCAATCAGCCCCAGCATTTT. This chain links TRBV7-2 with TRBJ1-5, with D unclear. CDR3 length: 15 residues. CDR1 SGHTA and CDR2 FQGNSA come from the germline V gene. Trimming stripped 1 base from V and 0 bases from J, with 7 bases between.

The chain employs TRBV6-1 and TRBJ1-5, with TRBD1 as a possible D gene (5 bases). This CDR3 has 14 amino acids. Germline CDR1 reads MNHNS; CDR2 reads SASEGT. V lost 10 bases to trimming and J lost 1 base, with 14 bases between them. The DNA for the CDR3 is TGTGCCACCCAGGGAGATCGGAGCAATCAGCCCCAGCATTTT. This sequence encodes CATQGDRSNQPQHF.

This chain connects TRBV6-6 to TRBJ2-4; 7 bases fit TRBD2. This CDR3 spans 15 amino acids. Germline loops: CDR1 MNHNY, CDR2 SVGAGI (reference sequence). V trimming: 7 bases; J trimming: 0 bases; junction bases outside the gene matches: 6. CDR3: CASTLGGVAKNIQYF. The CDR3 bases are TGTGCCAGCACCCTGGGGGGGGTAGCCAAAAACATTCAGTACTTC.

CDR3: CASSHRGDYTEAFF. The DNA for the CDR3 is TGCGCCAGCAGCCACAGGGGGGACTACACTGAAGCTTTCTTT. The chain carries TRBV5-1 and TRBJ1-1; 8 bases align to TRBD1. Germline V gene lookup returns CDR1 SGHRS and CDR2 YFSETQ. The CDR3 has 14 residues. With V trimmed by 4 bases and J by 3 bases, 5 bases remained unmatched.

CDR3 nucleotides: TGCAGCGACAGCGGGCTGACATTATCCGATACGCAGTATTTT. The encoded protein is CSDSGLTLSDTQYF. The genes are TRBV29-1 and TRBJ2-3, with D possibly being TRBD2 (6 bases). Per the germline V gene, CDR1 is SQVTM and CDR2 is ANQGSEA. V lost 7 bases, J lost 6 bases, and 20 bases lay in between. The CDR3 is made up of 14 amino acids.

This clone has just a few counts. The rearrangement joins TRBV7-2 to TRBJ2-3; 13 nucleotides align to TRBD2. The CDR3 contains 16 residues. Germline CDR1 is SGHTA and CDR2 is FQGNSA. The V segment lost 5 bases and the J segment 6 bases; nucleotides outside the gene matches: 8. The CDR3 DNA reads as TGTGCCAGCAGCACCCGACTAGCGGGAGGTTCGGATACGCAGTATTTT. It encodes CASSTRLAGGSDTQYF.

J is TRBJ1-2 and V is TRBV7-9; 7 nucleotides align to TRBD1. This CDR3 contains 17 residues. Germline V lookup: CDR1 SEHNR, CDR2 FQNEAQ (reference sequence). The trim removed 5 bases at V and 6 bases at J, leaving 18 bases unmatched. CDR3 residues: CASSIYLRRDRAHGYTF. The CDR3 nucleotides are TGTGCCAGCAGCATATACCTCCGGCGGGACAGAGCCCATGGCTACACCTTC. The complete variable domain, with remaining parts taken from reference TRBV7-9 and TRBJ1-2, reads DTGVSQNPRHKITKRGQNVTFRCDPISEHNRLYWYRQTLGQGPEFLTYFQNEAQLEKSRLLSDRFSAERPKGSFSTLEIQRTEQGDSAMYLCASSIYLRRDRAHGYTFGSGTRLTVV.

The V and J genes are TRBV29-1 and TRBJ2-7; D is perhaps TRBD2 (6 bases). Trimming left V 5 bases short and J 5 bases short, with 10 bases between. Germline V lookup: CDR1 SQVTM, CDR2 ANQGSEA. The CDR3 loop spans 11 amino acids. The DNA of the CDR3 is TGCAGCGTTCTAGCGTACCACGAGCAGTACTTC. Its protein product is CSVLAYHEQYF.

This clone was picked up a small number of times. The rearrangement links TRBV4-2 to TRBJ2-1; a weak D match, TRBD2 (6 bases). CDR1 and CDR2 (germline): LGHNA, YNFKEQ. The CDR3 extends over 14 amino acids. V lost 1 base and J 4 bases, leaving 8 bases between the germline ends. CDR3 amino acids: CASSQGGVYNEQFF. The CDR3, as DNA: TGTGCCAGCAGCCAAGGCGGGGTTTACAATGAGCAGTTCTTC.

The genes are TRBV30 and TRBJ2-5; 7 positions agree with TRBD1. Germline V gene sequence: CDR1 GTSNPN, CDR2 SVGIG (reference sequence). The CDR3 has 13 amino acids. J lost 6 bases, V lost 3 bases, and 7 bases had no gene match. CDR3 amino acids: CAWRTGSSKTQYF. The CDR3 DNA reads as TGTGCCTGGAGGACAGGGAGCTCGAAGACCCAGTACTTC.